This T cell receptor beta chain is from a study of T cell responses to AZD1222 COVID-19 vaccine. Notes on the study in general: Only five to seven individuals given AZD1222 were seropositive at baseline. Nearly half of unique spike-specific TCRs reportedly avoided B.1.351 and B.1.1.7 mutated regions.

The table came from immunoSEQ multiplex PCR; TCRdb's copy has only in-frame clones and leaves some out. The table lists about 170,000 clones, approximately 93% of them singletons, with approximately 4% in the top ten. With respect to this clone: Its antigen is unidentified.

V shed 3 bases and J shed 5 bases, with 10 bases lying between them. This CDR3 has 14 residues. CDR1 is MNHEY, CDR2 SMNVEV, per germline (reference sequence). V is TRBV27 and J is TRBJ2-2; possible D gene TRBD2, 5 bases. The specimen was peripheral blood, collected on day 0 of AZD1222 vaccination. The receptor was isolated from an adult in good health. The CDR3 loop is CASSFYERTGELFF. The DNA of the CDR3 is TGTGCCAGCAGTTTTTACGAGCGGACCGGGGAGCTGTTTTTT.